This T cell receptor (beta chain) comes out of a study of blood T cells in healthy people across ages. Study outcomes and limitations: Fewer expanded clones and more diversity marked long-lived versus aged donors.

The CDR3 length is 13 residues. The V gene end was trimmed by 8 bases and the J gene end by 0 bases; junction bases not matched to a gene: 6. Germline-derived CDR1 and CDR2 are DFQATT and SNEGSKA (reference sequence). Sample-barcoded 5' priming and a J-beta primer mix drove a second PCR of roughly 6 to 12 cycles. TCRdb fed the 5' RACE reads into MiXCR, producing one record per CDR3 protein. The sample lists about 680,000 distinct CDR3 sequences; roughly 49% were seen once. As to this clonotype: Its antigen is unidentified.

The sequencing sample was made of blood. This clonotype was sampled from an older woman in good health. The chain couples TRBV20-1 to TRBJ2-7; 8 bases match TRBD2. The CDR3 coding sequence is TGCAGTTCGGGGGGGGAAAGCTCCTACGAGCAGTACTTC. Protein sequence: CSSGGESSYEQYF.